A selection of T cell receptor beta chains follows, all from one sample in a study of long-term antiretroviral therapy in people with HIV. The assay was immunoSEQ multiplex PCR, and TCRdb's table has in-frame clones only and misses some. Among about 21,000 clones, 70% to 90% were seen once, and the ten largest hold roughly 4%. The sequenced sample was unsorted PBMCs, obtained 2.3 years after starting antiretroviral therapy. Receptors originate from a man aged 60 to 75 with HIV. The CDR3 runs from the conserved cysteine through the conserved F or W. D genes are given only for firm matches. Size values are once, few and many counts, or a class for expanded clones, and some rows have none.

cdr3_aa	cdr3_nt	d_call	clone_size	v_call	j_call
CASSQSSGGAHEQFF	TGTGCCAGCAGCCAAAGTAGCGGGGGGGCCCATGAGCAGTTCTTC	TRBD2	-	TRBV7-3	TRBJ2-1
CASSLSGQGIYEQYF	TGTGCCAGCAGTTTATCGGGACAGGGGATCTACGAGCAGTACTTC	TRBD1	-	TRBV27	TRBJ2-7
CASSLDPGTGGSYEQYF	TGTGCCAGCAGCTTAGATCCGGGGACAGGGGGCTCCTACGAGCAGTACTTC	TRBD1	-	TRBV11-2	TRBJ2-7
CASSLAADPTDEQYF	TGCGCCAGCAGCTTGGCGGCAGATCCTACGGATGAGCAGTACTTC	-	-	TRBV5-1	TRBJ2-7
CASSSYTSGGYNEQFF	TGTGCCAGCAGCTCCTACACTAGCGGGGGTTACAATGAGCAGTTCTTC	TRBD2	-	TRBV7-8	TRBJ2-1
CASSFWTGGTGELFF	TGTGCCAGTAGTTTCTGGACAGGTGGCACCGGGGAGCTGTTTTTT	TRBD1	-	TRBV19	TRBJ2-2
CASSPTVYNEQFF	TGTGCCAGCAGCCCTACGGTATACAATGAGCAGTTCTTC	-	-	TRBV7-6	TRBJ2-1
CASSVERRESSPLHF	TGTGCCAGCAGTGTTGAACGCAGGGAGTCCTCACCCCTCCACTTT	-	-	TRBV2	TRBJ1-6
CASSLRTGGHSPLHF	TGTGCCAGCAGCTTACGGACAGGGGGTCATTCACCCCTCCACTTT	TRBD1	-	TRBV5-6	TRBJ1-6
CASSSPGGLEQFF	TGTGCCAGCAGCTCCCCCGGGGGGTTAGAGCAGTTCTTC	TRBD2	-	TRBV13	TRBJ2-1
CAWSLTFPGNTIYF	TGTGCCTGGAGTCTTACCTTTCCTGGAAACACCATATATTTT	-	few	TRBV30	TRBJ1-3
CAWSVSGEGTQYF	TGTGCCTGGAGTGTTAGCGGCGAGGGGACCCAGTACTTC	-	-	TRBV30	TRBJ2-5
CSVGRNNEQFF	TGCAGCGTAGGTCGGAACAATGAGCAGTTCTTC	-	-	TRBV29-1	TRBJ2-1
CASSATGENTGELFF	TGCGCCAGCAGCGCCACAGGGGAGAACACCGGGGAGCTGTTTTTT	TRBD1	-	TRBV5-1	TRBJ2-2
CASSSVPGVYGYTF	TGTGCCAGTAGTTCGGTGCCAGGGGTCTATGGCTACACCTTC	-	-	TRBV19	TRBJ1-2
CASSLVGRSVNTEAFF	TGCGCCAGCAGCTTGGTGGGTAGGAGCGTGAACACTGAAGCTTTCTTT	-	-	TRBV5-1	TRBJ1-1
CASSFPAQGGADTQYF	TGTGCCAGCAGTTTTCCCGCCCAGGGAGGAGCAGATACGCAGTATTTT	-	-	TRBV28	TRBJ2-3
CASSQSRLERPDTQYF	TGCGCCAGCAGTCAATCGCGGCTAGAAAGACCAGATACGCAGTATTTT	-	-	TRBV23-1	TRBJ2-3
CASSFPVGSPSSYNSPLHF	TGTGCCAGCAGCTTCCCAGTTGGAAGCCCTAGCTCCTATAATTCACCCCTCCACTTT	-	-	TRBV7-9	TRBJ1-6
CASSTKGNVTYEQYF	TGTGCCAGCAGCACAAAAGGTAACGTAACCTACGAGCAGTACTTC	-	-	TRBV7-3	TRBJ2-7
CASSLEGGAAGELFF	TGTGCCAGCAGCTTGGAAGGGGGCGCCGCCGGGGAGCTGTTTTTT	TRBD1	once	TRBV11-3	TRBJ2-2
CASNEPGQGYEQYF	TGTGCCAGCAACGAACCGGGACAGGGATACGAGCAGTACTTC	TRBD1	-	TRBV28	TRBJ2-7
CASSFFDGGVDTQYF	TGTGCCAGCAGCTTTTTTGATGGCGGGGTAGATACGCAGTATTTT	-	-	TRBV13	TRBJ2-3
CASSESTSGRTQYF	TGTGCCAGCAGTGAATCAACTAGCGGGCGTACGCAGTATTTT	TRBD2	-	TRBV2	TRBJ2-3
CASSRMTGGQETQYF	TGTGCCAGCAGTCGGATGACAGGGGGCCAAGAGACCCAGTACTTC	TRBD1	once	TRBV27	TRBJ2-5
CASSLQGVEETQYF	TGTGCCAGCAGCCTACAGGGGGTAGAAGAGACCCAGTACTTC	TRBD1	once	TRBV6-4	TRBJ2-5
CASSIGGFADTQYF	TGTGCCAGTAGTATAGGGGGTTTCGCAGATACGCAGTATTTT	-	-	TRBV19	TRBJ2-3
CASSQRVTETQYF	TGTGCCAGCAGCCAAAGGGTGACGGAGACCCAGTACTTC	-	-	TRBV27	TRBJ2-5
CASSVGRGLGGYTF	TGTGCCAGCAGTGTCGGCAGGGGGCTGGGAGGCTACACCTTC	TRBD1	-	TRBV2	TRBJ1-2